Below are 22 T cell receptor beta chains sequenced from a single sample in a study of tumor and adjacent non-tumor tissue in lung cancer. The template was RNA from unsorted bulk tissue. A modified ARM-PCR protocol with three rounds of nested PCR amplified TCRbeta. TCRdb redid the calling of the multiplex PCR reads with MiXCR, one entry per CDR3 protein. The sample yields about 200,000 distinct CDR3 sequences, roughly 70% seen once. The sequenced sample consisted of lung tumor tissue. These receptors originate from a man aged 55 to 70 with non-small cell lung cancer.

The sample holds a few counts of this clonotype. With a much larger clone just one base away, this may be a read error. The chain couples TRBV4-2 to TRBJ2-3; D perhaps matches TRBD2 (6 bases). Trimming stripped 4 bases from V and 5 bases from J, with 19 bases between. Germline CDR1 LGHNA, CDR2 YNFKEQ. The length of the CDR3 is 16 residues. The DNA of the CDR3 is TGTGCCAGCAGCCTAGAAAAACTAGCCGGAGTAGATACGCAGTATTTT. Its protein product is CASSLEKLAGVDTQYF.

Notes on this clonotype: A junction end diverges from the germline sequence, so it may reflect a read error. The chain recombines TRBV6-1 with TRBJ2-7, with 8 bases matching TRBD2. Germline CDR1 reads MNHNS; CDR2 reads SASEGT. This CDR3 is 18 amino acids long. CDR3 sequence: CAGSEFRTPGGDYYEQYF. DNA of the CDR3: TGTGCCGGCAGTGAATTTCGGACTCCGGGGGGGGATTACTACGAGCAGTACTTC.

With respect to this clonotype: This could be a read error, since a much larger clone is one nucleotide away. The chain uses TRBV20-1 and TRBJ1-6; TRBD1 agrees at 9 bases. CDR1 and CDR2 (germline): DFQATT, SNEGSKA (reference sequence). CDR3 length: 16 amino acids. CDR3 in amino acids: CTARPGTGYGDSPLHF. The CDR3 bases are TGCACTGCTAGACCCGGGACAGGGTACGGTGATTCACCCCTCCACTTT.

Comment on this clonotype: Relative to the germline gene, one junction end is altered; a read error may explain this. The chain joins TRBV11-2 to TRBJ2-5, with 9 bases identical to TRBD1. Germline V gene lookup returns CDR1 SGHAT and CDR2 FQNNGV. The CDR3 runs to 14 residues. Here the CDR3 reads CACSIGQGRETQHF. The CDR3 nucleotides read TGTGCCTGCAGCATTGGACAGGGGCGAGAGACCCAGCACTTC.

This clonotype was recorded at least ten times. The chain has TRBV6-5 and TRBJ1-5; D is unclear. This CDR3 is built from 15 residues. Per germline, CDR1 MNHEY and CDR2 SVGAGI. Trimming pared 0 bases from V and 4 bases from J, leaving 10 bases between. This chain's CDR3 is CASSYSYTGNQPQHF. In DNA form, the CDR3 reads TGTGCCAGCAGTTACTCATATACTGGGAATCAGCCCCAGCATTTT.

This sequence joins TRBV6-1 and TRBJ1-1, with a weak D call TRBD1 (6 bases). Germline lookup yields CDR1 MNHNS and CDR2 SASEGT. This CDR3 has 11 residues. Trimming took off 10 bases at V and 11 bases at J, with 17 bases between the two ends. The CDR3 loop reads CATNRAGWAFF. The CDR3 coding sequence is TGTGCCACCAACAGGGCAGGGTGGGCTTTCTTT.

As to this clonotype: At one of its ends the junction is not consistent with the germline gene, which may arise from a read error. The J gene is TRBJ1-2, the V gene TRBV6-2 or TRBV6-3; the match to TRBD1 covers 8 bases. The germline V gene encodes CDR1 MNHEY and CDR2 SVGEGT. The CDR3 is 15 residues long. The CDR3 DNA sequence: TGTACCAGCAGTTGCTCCGGACAGGGCTACTATGGCTACACCTTC. Amino acid sequence: CTSSCSGQGYYGYTF.

The chain has TRBV12-3 or TRBV12-4 and TRBJ2-5; D is possibly TRBD1 or TRBD2 (5 bases each). The CDR3 covers 14 residues. Trimming removed 5 bases from V and 5 bases from J, with 15 bases in between. This CDR3 reads CASSPGTPWETQYF. CDR3 sequence (DNA): TGTGCCAGCAGTCCAGGGACCCCATGGGAGACCCAGTACTTC.

The J gene is TRBJ1-6, the V gene TRBV6-5; D call uncertain. The CDR3 covers 13 residues. Germline CDR1 MNHEY, CDR2 SVGAGI. V gave up 0 bases and J gave up 4 bases, with 1 base separating them. CDR3 coding DNA: TGTGCCAGCAGTTACTCATATAATTCACCCCTCCACTTT. Residues: CASSYSYNSPLHF.

This clonotype was counted only a few times. The rearrangement uses TRBV14 and TRBJ1-2; D is perhaps TRBD1 (6 bases). This CDR3 contains 14 residues. V lost 4 bases and J 5 bases, leaving 14 bases between the germline ends. Germline CDR1 is SGHDN and CDR2 is FVKESK. The CDR3 nucleotides read TGTGCCAGCAGCCCAGAACAGGGAACATATGGCTACACCTTC. Translation gives CASSPEQGTYGYTF.

This clonotype was counted many times. CDR3 sequence (DNA): TGTGCCAGCAGTTACTGGGGAGGGAATCAGCCCCAGCATTTT. The encoded protein is CASSYWGGNQPQHF. The chain combines TRBV6-2 or TRBV6-3 with TRBJ1-5; no definite D call. V was trimmed by 1 base and J by 4 bases, leaving 8 bases between them. The CDR3 loop spans 14 amino acids. CDR1 and CDR2 from the germline V gene are MNHEY and SVGEGT.

The rearrangement links TRBV6-5 to TRBJ2-7, with 8 bases that match TRBD1. Trimming at V came to 6 bases and at J to 6 bases, leaving 10 bases not matched to a gene. The CDR3 loop spans 14 amino acids. Germline V gene lookup returns CDR1 MNHEY and CDR2 SVGAGI. The CDR3 sequence: CASSIGGTGLEQYF. In DNA, the CDR3 is TGTGCCAGCAGCATAGGGGGGACAGGCCTCGAGCAGTACTTC.

V gene TRBV12-3 or TRBV12-4 combines with J gene TRBJ2-7; D tentatively reads TRBD1 or TRBD2 (6 bases each). The ends were cut back, 8 bases at V and 12 bases at J, with 35 bases in the middle. The length of the CDR3 is 17 residues. CDR3 residues: CASWGRLEGVPYCPRYF. The CDR3 DNA reads TGTGCCAGCTGGGGTAGATTGGAGGGGGTCCCTTACTGCCCGCGGTACTTC.

In the case of this clonotype: Germline and junction disagree at one end, which may indicate a read error. The chain carries TRBV20-1 and TRBJ2-3; 8 bases are a match to TRBD2. The CDR3 spans 15 residues. Germline CDR1 DFQATT, CDR2 SNEGSKA (reference sequence). The CDR3, as DNA: TGCAGTACTAGAGAGGCGGGAGGTCCGACAGATACGCAGTTTTTT. This sequence encodes CSTREAGGPTDTQFF.

The chain is built from TRBV6-2 or TRBV6-3 and TRBJ2-1; 9 bases match TRBD2. The CDR3 runs to 16 residues. The V and J ends lost 7 bases and 11 bases, in that order; junction bases with no gene match: 18. CDR1 and CDR2 (germline): MNHEY, SVGEGT. CDR3 sequence reads: CASNRPRLAGRYKQFF. The CDR3 DNA follows: TGTGCCAGCAATCGGCCCAGGCTAGCGGGGCGCTATAAGCAGTTCTTC.

For this clonotype: This may be a read error, as it is one base from a much larger clone. The rearrangement joins TRBV20-1 to TRBJ2-7; 8 bases are shared with TRBD2. Germline CDR1 and CDR2: DFQATT and SNEGSKA (reference sequence). The trim removed 5 bases at V and 6 bases at J, leaving 12 bases unmatched. This CDR3 contains 14 residues. CDR3 sequence (DNA): TGCAGTGCTGGAACCGGGACTAGTGTCGTCGAGCAGTACTTC. This sequence encodes CSAGTGTSVVEQYF.

The V and J genes are TRBV12-3 or TRBV12-4 and TRBJ1-5; weak D call: TRBD1 (6 bases). CDR3 length: 16 amino acids. V was cut by 2 bases and J by 1 base, with 12 bases left in between. The CDR3 DNA reads TGTGCCAGCAGTTTATACAGGGTTAGGAGCAATCAGCCCCAGCATTTT. Amino acid sequence: CASSLYRVRSNQPQHF.

As to this clonotype: A read error may explain this, as a much larger clone is one base away. The chain recombines TRBV6-5 with TRBJ2-7; no reliable D call. The CDR3 has 15 residues. Germline CDR1 reads MNHEY; CDR2 reads SVGAGI. CDR3 bases: TGTGCCAGCAGTTACTCAAGAGTTTTAACAGCCGAGCAGCACTTC. Protein product: CASSYSRVLTAEQHF.

Turning to this clonotype: A single base separates this from a much larger clone, so it may be a read error. V and J are TRBV20-1 and TRBJ2-6; D may be TRBD1 or TRBD2 (5 bases each). Germline loops: CDR1 DFQATT, CDR2 SNEGSKA (reference sequence). CDR3 length: 18 residues. The CDR3 loop is CSVRAVWGSTAGANVLTF. In nucleotides, the CDR3 is TGCAGTGTTAGAGCAGTGTGGGGGAGCACAGCTGGGGCCAACGTCCTGACTTTC.

The genes are TRBV12-3 or TRBV12-4 and TRBJ1-1; D possibly corresponds to TRBD1 (6 bases). V shed 7 bases and J shed 4 bases, with 16 bases lying between them. CDR3 length: 14 amino acids. The CDR3 here is CASILGATGTEAFF. DNA of the CDR3: TGTGCCAGCATACTCGGGGCGACAGGCACTGAAGCTTTCTTT.

Notes on this clonotype: A read error may produce the germline difference seen at one junction end. The J gene is TRBJ1-5, the V gene TRBV20-1; D is perhaps TRBD1 (5 bases). The germline CDR1 and CDR2 sequences are DFQATT and SNEGSKA (reference sequence). CDR3 length: 14 residues. The chain's CDR3 is CNAMGRISNQPQHF. CDR3 nucleotides: TGCAATGCTATGGGACGGATAAGCAATCAGCCCCAGCATTTT.

This chain uses TRBV6-1 with TRBJ1-2, with a possible D match to TRBD1 (5 bases). Per germline, CDR1 MNHNS and CDR2 SASEGT. The CDR3 consists of 13 residues. V lost 6 bases and J lost 4, with 12 bases in between. CDR3 residues: CASSPGTCYGYTF. For the CDR3, the DNA is TGTGCCAGCAGCCCCGGGACGTGCTATGGCTACACCTTC.